This T cell receptor beta chain was recorded in a study of T cell responses to AZD1222 COVID-19 vaccine. For the study at large: Pooled together were second doses at about 4 or about 12 weeks.

This table comes from immunoSEQ multiplex PCR, and its TCRdb copy is limited to in-frame clones, with some not included. The sample includes some 150,000 clones, roughly 90% seen only once; the top ten take approximately 3%. Findings and caveats of the study: Repertoire collection took place solely once the T cell response had peaked. White British people made up most donors, females outnumbered males, and clonal diversity was possibly underestimated. Just 5 to 7 people given AZD1222 tested seropositive at baseline.

Of note for this clone: Its target is unknown.

The input for sequencing was peripheral blood, taken on day 0 of AZD1222 vaccination. The source is an adult in good health.

The CDR3 nucleotides read TGCGCCAGCAGCCCGGGACTAGCGGATAGAACATACGAGCAGTACTTC. Translated: CASSPGLADRTYEQYF. This chain uses TRBV4-1 with TRBJ2-7, with 11 nucleotides matching TRBD2. J gave up 4 bases and V 4 bases, and 9 bases lay outside the gene matches. The CDR3 spans 16 residues. Germline V CDR1 and CDR2: MGHRA, YSYEKL.